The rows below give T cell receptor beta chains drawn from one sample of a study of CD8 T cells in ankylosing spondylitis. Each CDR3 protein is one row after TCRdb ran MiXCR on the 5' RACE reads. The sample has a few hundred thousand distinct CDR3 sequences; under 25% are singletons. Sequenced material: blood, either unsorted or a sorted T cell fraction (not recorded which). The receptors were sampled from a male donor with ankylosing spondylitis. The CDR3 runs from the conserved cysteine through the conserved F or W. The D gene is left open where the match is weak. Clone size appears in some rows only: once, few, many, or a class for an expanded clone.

cdr3_aa: CASSPPGTRIKDEQFF
cdr3_nt: TGTGCCAGCAGCCCCCCAGGGACTCGGATAAAAGATGAGCAGTTCTTC
clone_size: .
j_call: TRBJ2-1
v_call: TRBV12-3/TRBV12-4
d_call: .

cdr3_aa: CASSLDLRGTEAFF
cdr3_nt: TGCGCCAGCAGCCTAGACCTCCGGGGGACTGAAGCTTTCTTT
clone_size: few
j_call: TRBJ1-1
v_call: TRBV5-1
d_call: .

cdr3_aa: CASSSSGTIRTQYF
cdr3_nt: TGTGCCAGCAGCTCCTCCGGGACTATAAGGACCCAGTACTTC
clone_size: .
j_call: TRBJ2-5
v_call: TRBV7-6
d_call: TRBD2

cdr3_aa: CASSQAGTPNEKLFF
cdr3_nt: TGCGCCAGCAGCCAAGCCGGGACACCAAATGAAAAACTGTTTTTT
clone_size: .
j_call: TRBJ1-4
v_call: TRBV4-3
d_call: .

cdr3_aa: CASSGTPQGEQFF
cdr3_nt: TGTGCCAGCAGCGGGACTCCTCAGGGGGAGCAGTTCTTC
clone_size: few
j_call: TRBJ2-1
v_call: TRBV5-6
d_call: .

cdr3_aa: CASTRDNPMDSPLHF
cdr3_nt: TGCGCCAGCACGAGAGATAACCCAATGGATTCACCCCTCCACTTT
clone_size: few
j_call: TRBJ1-6
v_call: TRBV5-1
d_call: .

cdr3_aa: CASSPPSGAGTQYF
cdr3_nt: TGTGCCAGCAGTCCCCCCTCCGGGGCTGGTACGCAGTATTTT
clone_size: few
j_call: TRBJ2-3
v_call: TRBV6-1
d_call: .

cdr3_aa: CASSTTPGGSTYEQYF
cdr3_nt: TGCGCCAGCAGTACTACACCGGGGGGCAGCACCTACGAGCAGTACTTC
clone_size: many
j_call: TRBJ2-7
v_call: TRBV10-2
d_call: .

cdr3_aa: CATSDSRGGSSYNEQFF
cdr3_nt: TGTGCCACCAGTGATTCCAGGGGGGGAAGCTCCTACAATGAGCAGTTCTTC
clone_size: .
j_call: TRBJ2-1
v_call: TRBV24-1
d_call: .

cdr3_aa: CASRPGTEYNEKLFF
cdr3_nt: TGTGCCAGCAGGCCCGGGACTGAGTATAATGAAAAACTGTTTTTT
clone_size: few
j_call: TRBJ1-4
v_call: TRBV6-1
d_call: .

cdr3_aa: CASRGVSYEKLFF
cdr3_nt: TGTGCCAGCAGGGGGGTCAGTTACGAAAAACTGTTTTTT
clone_size: few
j_call: TRBJ1-4
v_call: TRBV28
d_call: .

cdr3_aa: CASSTPTSAKNIQYF
cdr3_nt: TGTGCCAGCAGCACTCCAACTAGCGCTAAAAACATTCAGTACTTC
clone_size: few
j_call: TRBJ2-4
v_call: TRBV11-2
d_call: TRBD2

cdr3_aa: CSTYMNTEAFF
cdr3_nt: TGCAGCACTTATATGAACACTGAAGCTTTCTTT
clone_size: many
j_call: TRBJ1-1
v_call: TRBV20-1
d_call: .

cdr3_aa: CASRPGTSGKQYF
cdr3_nt: TGTGCCAGCAGGCCCGGGACTAGTGGAAAGCAGTACTTC
clone_size: .
j_call: TRBJ2-7
v_call: TRBV28
d_call: TRBD2

cdr3_aa: CASSPDTVLYYGYTF
cdr3_nt: TGTGCCAGCTCACCAGATACAGTTCTTTACTATGGCTACACCTTC
clone_size: .
j_call: TRBJ1-2
v_call: TRBV18
d_call: .

cdr3_aa: CASSSLTGSYNEQFF
cdr3_nt: TGTGCCAGCAGCTCATTGACAGGGTCCTACAATGAGCAGTTCTTC
clone_size: many
j_call: TRBJ2-1
v_call: TRBV5-5
d_call: TRBD1

cdr3_aa: CASSLGTGLAGAYEQFF
cdr3_nt: TGTGCCAGCAGCTTGGGGACGGGGCTAGCGGGAGCCTATGAGCAGTTCTTC
clone_size: few
j_call: TRBJ2-1
v_call: TRBV11-2
d_call: TRBD2

cdr3_aa: CSERTGQDGYTF
cdr3_nt: TGCAGCGAGAGGACGGGGCAGGATGGCTACACCTTC
clone_size: few
j_call: TRBJ1-2
v_call: TRBV29-1
d_call: .

cdr3_aa: CATSRRSKPGQTRTREQFF
cdr3_nt: TGTGCCACCAGCAGAAGGTCTAAACCGGGACAGACCCGAACCCGTGAGCAGTTCTTC
clone_size: few
j_call: TRBJ2-1
v_call: TRBV15
d_call: TRBD1

cdr3_aa: CAISDSDREKLFF
cdr3_nt: TGTGCCATCAGTGACTCCGACAGGGAAAAACTGTTTTTT
clone_size: .
j_call: TRBJ1-4
v_call: TRBV10-3
d_call: .

cdr3_aa: CASSRVFRDREGGYTF
cdr3_nt: TGCGCCAGCAGCCGAGTTTTCCGGGACAGGGAGGGTGGCTACACCTTC
clone_size: few
j_call: TRBJ1-2
v_call: TRBV5-1
d_call: TRBD1

cdr3_aa: CASSRDRDGNYEQYF
cdr3_nt: TGCGCCAGCAGCCGGGACCGGGACGGGAATTACGAGCAGTACTTC
clone_size: .
j_call: TRBJ2-7
v_call: TRBV4-1
d_call: .

cdr3_aa: CASSYSGGYPPYEQYF
cdr3_nt: TGTGCCAGCAGTTACTCTGGGGGATACCCCCCCTACGAGCAGTACTTC
clone_size: .
j_call: TRBJ2-7
v_call: TRBV6-5
d_call: .

cdr3_aa: CASSYRDSNQPQHF
cdr3_nt: TGTGCCAGCAGTTACCGGGATAGCAATCAGCCCCAGCATTTT
clone_size: many
j_call: TRBJ1-5
v_call: TRBV12-3/TRBV12-4
d_call: .

cdr3_aa: CASSNQSRGQETQYF
cdr3_nt: TGTGCCAGCTCTAACCAGTCCAGGGGGCAAGAGACCCAGTACTTC
clone_size: few
j_call: TRBJ2-5
v_call: TRBV18
d_call: TRBD1

cdr3_aa: CASSSGTSGSYEQYF
cdr3_nt: TGTGCCAGCAGTTCCGGGACTAGCGGCTCCTACGAGCAGTACTTC
clone_size: many
j_call: TRBJ2-7
v_call: TRBV5-1
d_call: TRBD2

cdr3_aa: CASSFQPGNEQFF
cdr3_nt: TGTGCCAGCAGCTTTCAACCGGGGAATGAGCAGTTCTTC
clone_size: few
j_call: TRBJ2-1
v_call: TRBV7-2
d_call: .

cdr3_aa: CASGSGPTNEKLFF
cdr3_nt: TGTGCCAGCGGATCCGGACCGACTAATGAAAAACTGTTTTTT
clone_size: .
j_call: TRBJ1-4
v_call: TRBV19
d_call: .

cdr3_aa: CASSWGLADKETQYF
cdr3_nt: TGCGCCAGCAGCTGGGGACTAGCGGATAAAGAGACCCAGTACTTC
clone_size: few
j_call: TRBJ2-5
v_call: TRBV5-1
d_call: TRBD2

cdr3_aa: CASSLPGNEQFF
cdr3_nt: TGCGCCAGCAGCTTACCAGGTAATGAGCAGTTCTTC
clone_size: many
j_call: TRBJ2-1
v_call: TRBV5-1
d_call: .

cdr3_aa: CASSLLDLQFF
cdr3_nt: TGTGCCAGCAGTTTATTGGACTTGCAGTTCTTC
clone_size: .
j_call: TRBJ2-1
v_call: TRBV12-3/TRBV12-4
d_call: .

cdr3_aa: CASSRDREQFF
cdr3_nt: TGTGCCAGCAGCCGGGACAGAGAGCAGTTCTTC
clone_size: few
j_call: TRBJ2-1
v_call: TRBV6-2/TRBV6-3
d_call: TRBD1

cdr3_aa: CASSFSARGEQYF
cdr3_nt: TGTGCCAGCAGTTTCTCGGCCCGAGGGGAGCAGTACTTC
clone_size: .
j_call: TRBJ2-7
v_call: TRBV28
d_call: .

cdr3_aa: CASRGRLQYGYTF
cdr3_nt: TGTGCCAGCAGGGGACGGCTACAATATGGCTACACCTTC
clone_size: few
j_call: TRBJ1-2
v_call: TRBV21-1
d_call: .

cdr3_aa: CASSLAGRAPYEQYF
cdr3_nt: TGTGCCAGCAGTTTAGCTGGTAGGGCCCCCTACGAGCAGTACTTC
clone_size: .
j_call: TRBJ2-7
v_call: TRBV12-3/TRBV12-4
d_call: .

cdr3_aa: CASRRPGQVNSPLHF
cdr3_nt: TGTGCCAGCAGGAGACCGGGACAGGTTAATTCACCCCTCCACTTT
clone_size: few
j_call: TRBJ1-6
v_call: TRBV7-2
d_call: TRBD1

cdr3_aa: CASSGDRPNYEQYF
cdr3_nt: TGTGCCAGCAGTGGGGACAGGCCAAACTACGAGCAGTACTTC
clone_size: few
j_call: TRBJ2-7
v_call: TRBV12-3/TRBV12-4
d_call: TRBD1

cdr3_aa: CSAHERPVGEQFF
cdr3_nt: TGCAGTGCTCACGAGCGACCCGTGGGTGAGCAGTTCTTC
clone_size: .
j_call: TRBJ2-1
v_call: TRBV20-1
d_call: .

cdr3_aa: CASSGTGTGNSGDTGELFFF
cdr3_nt: .
clone_size: .
j_call: TRBJ2-2
v_call: TRBV9
d_call: .

cdr3_aa: CSATSGSQGSTDTQYF
cdr3_nt: TGCAGTGCTACTAGCGGGAGTCAGGGTAGCACAGATACGCAGTATTTT
clone_size: few
j_call: TRBJ2-3
v_call: TRBV20-1
d_call: TRBD2

cdr3_aa: CSAPPGLAGHDEQYF
cdr3_nt: TGCAGTGCTCCCCCCGGACTAGCGGGACATGACGAGCAGTACTTC
clone_size: few
j_call: TRBJ2-7
v_call: TRBV20-1
d_call: TRBD2

cdr3_aa: CASRAPGYGYTF
cdr3_nt: TGTGCCAGCAGGGCGCCGGGGTATGGCTACACCTTC
clone_size: .
j_call: TRBJ1-2
v_call: TRBV28
d_call: .

cdr3_aa: CAISVLAGVVTDTQYF
cdr3_nt: TGTGCCATCAGTGTATTAGCGGGAGTTGTCACAGATACGCAGTATTTT
clone_size: few
j_call: TRBJ2-3
v_call: TRBV10-3
d_call: TRBD2

cdr3_aa: CAISTGWETEAFF
cdr3_nt: TGTGCCATCAGTACAGGTTGGGAAACTGAAGCTTTCTTT
clone_size: .
j_call: TRBJ1-1
v_call: TRBV10-3
d_call: .

cdr3_aa: CAWSMLLGGLTDTQYF
cdr3_nt: TGTGCCTGGAGTATGCTGCTGGGCGGGCTAACAGATACGCAGTATTTT
clone_size: few
j_call: TRBJ2-3
v_call: TRBV30
d_call: .

cdr3_aa: CASSSERGSSYEQYF
cdr3_nt: TGTGCCAGCAGCTCTGAGCGGGGGAGCTCCTACGAGCAGTACTTC
clone_size: .
j_call: TRBJ2-7
v_call: TRBV7-2
d_call: TRBD2

cdr3_aa: CASSQAGQPNQPQHF
cdr3_nt: TGTGCCAGCAGCCAGGCGGGTCAGCCAAATCAGCCCCAGCATTTT
clone_size: few
j_call: TRBJ1-5
v_call: TRBV3-1
d_call: .

cdr3_aa: CASSLVGANTGELFF
cdr3_nt: TGTGCCAGCAGCTTAGTTGGGGCGAACACCGGGGAGCTGTTTTTT
clone_size: few
j_call: TRBJ2-2
v_call: TRBV7-8
d_call: .

cdr3_aa: CASSLLASGSSYNEQFF
cdr3_nt: TGTGCCAGCAGCTTATTGGCTAGCGGGAGCTCCTACAATGAGCAGTTCTTC
clone_size: .
j_call: TRBJ2-1
v_call: TRBV7-3
d_call: TRBD2

cdr3_aa: CASSLSRVGYNEQFF
cdr3_nt: TGTGCCAGCAGCTTATCGAGAGTGGGGTACAATGAGCAGTTCTTC
clone_size: few
j_call: TRBJ2-1
v_call: TRBV7-3
d_call: .

cdr3_aa: CSARLTGVKETQYF
cdr3_nt: TGCAGTGCTCGACTTACAGGGGTAAAGGAGACCCAGTACTTC
clone_size: .
j_call: TRBJ2-5
v_call: TRBV20-1
d_call: TRBD1

cdr3_aa: CASSLGFGRQFF
cdr3_nt: TGTGCCAGCAGCTTAGGGTTCGGACGGCAGTTCTTC
clone_size: many
j_call: TRBJ2-1
v_call: TRBV7-6
d_call: .

cdr3_aa: CASSEGRGIGNTIYF
cdr3_nt: TGTGCCAGCAGTGAAGGCAGGGGTATTGGAAACACCATATATTTT
clone_size: once
j_call: TRBJ1-3
v_call: TRBV2
d_call: .